This TCR beta chain was observed in a study of blood T cell repertoires in COVID-19. Clones were sequenced by immunoSEQ multiplex PCR, and TCRdb holds only the in-frame ones, with some missing. The data show fewer than 350,000 clones, approximately 90% seen once. Individuals aged roughly 18 to 95 years were recruited from roughly 23 US areas. The CDR3 is 15 amino acids. Looked up from germline, CDR1 is SGHRS and CDR2 is YFSETQ. Trimming left V 2 bases short and J 5 bases short, with 16 bases between. The chain carries TRBV5-1 and TRBJ1-1; D is perhaps TRBD1 (5 bases). Material: PBMCs or T cells enriched from blood (not recorded which). This TCR was recovered from a woman between 40 and 50 years old with acute COVID-19. The CDR3 reads CASSFAPGGGTEAFF. The DNA of the CDR3 is TGCGCCAGCAGCTTTGCCCCGGGTGGGGGGACTGAAGCTTTCTTT. The full variable domain, in which reference TRBV5-1 and TRBJ1-1 provide the parts outside the CDR3, is KAGVTQTPRYLIKTRGQQVTLSCSPISGHRSVSWYQQTPGQGLQFLFEYFSETQRNKGNFPGRFSGRQFSNSRSEMNVSTLELGDSALYLCASSFAPGGGTEAFFGQGTRLTVV.